This TCR beta chain was profiled in a study of T cells and Merkel cell carcinoma outcomes. General study results and limits: Repertoire plus T-cell density reportedly predicted Merkel cell carcinoma outcomes.

Details on this clone: Its antigen is undetermined.

The CDR3 covers 15 residues. The V end was cut by 1 base, the J end by 3 bases, with 11 bases between. Germline V gene data show CDR1 as MGHRA and CDR2 as YSYEKL. The table came from immunoSEQ multiplex PCR; TCRdb's copy has only in-frame clones and leaves some out. This sample has about 1,300 clones, with approximately 90% found just once. The origin of this receptor is a human donor with Merkel cell carcinoma. This sequence joins TRBV4-1 and TRBJ2-3; D is undetermined. Specimen: tumor tissue from Merkel cell carcinoma. The CDR3 DNA reads as TGCGCCAGCAGCCAAGCCAGTTCCGGGACAGATACGCAGTATTTT. Translating gives CASSQASSGTDTQYF.